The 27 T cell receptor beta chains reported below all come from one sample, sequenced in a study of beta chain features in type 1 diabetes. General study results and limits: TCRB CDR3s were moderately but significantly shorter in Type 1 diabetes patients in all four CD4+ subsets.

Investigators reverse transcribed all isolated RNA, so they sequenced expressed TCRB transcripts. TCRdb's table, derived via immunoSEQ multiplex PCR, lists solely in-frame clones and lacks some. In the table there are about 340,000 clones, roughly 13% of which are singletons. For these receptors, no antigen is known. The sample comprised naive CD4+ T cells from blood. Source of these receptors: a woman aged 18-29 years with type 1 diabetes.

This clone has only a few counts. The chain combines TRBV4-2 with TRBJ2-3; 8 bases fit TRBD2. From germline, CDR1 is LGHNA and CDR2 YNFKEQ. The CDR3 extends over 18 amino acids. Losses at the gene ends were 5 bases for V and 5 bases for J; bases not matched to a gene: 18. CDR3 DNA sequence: TGTGCCAGCAGCTCTCCCAAGGGGGTAGCGGGAACTGTAGATACGCAGTATTTT. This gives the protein CASSSPKGVAGTVDTQYF.

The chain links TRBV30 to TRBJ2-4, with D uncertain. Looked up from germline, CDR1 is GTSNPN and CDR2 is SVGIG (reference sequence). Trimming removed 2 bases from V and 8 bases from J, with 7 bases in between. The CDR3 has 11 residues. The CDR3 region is CAWSTGYIQYF. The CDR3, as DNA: TGTGCCTGGAGTACGGGTTACATTCAGTACTTC.

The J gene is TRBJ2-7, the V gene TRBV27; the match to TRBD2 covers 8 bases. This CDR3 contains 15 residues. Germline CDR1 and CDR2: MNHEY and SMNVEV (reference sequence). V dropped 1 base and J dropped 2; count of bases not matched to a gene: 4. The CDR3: CASSLLAGTPYEQYF. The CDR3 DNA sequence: TGTGCCAGCAGTTTATTAGCGGGAACGCCCTACGAGCAGTACTTC.

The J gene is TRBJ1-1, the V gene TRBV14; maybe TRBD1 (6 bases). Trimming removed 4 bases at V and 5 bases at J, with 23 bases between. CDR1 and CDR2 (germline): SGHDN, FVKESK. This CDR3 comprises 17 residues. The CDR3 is CASSLAPAGAGMTEAFF. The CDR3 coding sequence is TGTGCCAGCAGCCTAGCACCCGCGGGGGCGGGGATGACTGAAGCTTTCTTT. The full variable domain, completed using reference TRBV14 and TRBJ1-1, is EAGVTQFPSHSVIEKGQTVTLRCDPISGHDNLYWYRRVMGKEIKFLLHFVKESKQDESGMPNNRFLAERTGGTYSTLKVQPAELEDSGVYFCASSLAPAGAGMTEAFFGQGTRLTVV.

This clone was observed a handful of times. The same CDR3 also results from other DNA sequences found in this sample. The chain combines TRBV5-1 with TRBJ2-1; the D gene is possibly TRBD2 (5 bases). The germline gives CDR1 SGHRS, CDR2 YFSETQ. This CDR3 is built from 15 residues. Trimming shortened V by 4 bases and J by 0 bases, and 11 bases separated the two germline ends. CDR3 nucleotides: TGCGCCAGCAGCCTGAGCGGAAGCTCCTACAATGAGCAGTTCTTC. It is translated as CASSLSGSSYNEQFF.

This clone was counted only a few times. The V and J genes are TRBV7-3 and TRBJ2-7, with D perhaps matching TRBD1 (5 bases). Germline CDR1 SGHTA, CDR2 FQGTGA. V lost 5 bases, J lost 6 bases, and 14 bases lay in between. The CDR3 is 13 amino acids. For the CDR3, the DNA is TGTGCCAGCAGCCTAGGGGCAGTTGGCGAGCAGTACTTC. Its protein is CASSLGAVGEQYF.

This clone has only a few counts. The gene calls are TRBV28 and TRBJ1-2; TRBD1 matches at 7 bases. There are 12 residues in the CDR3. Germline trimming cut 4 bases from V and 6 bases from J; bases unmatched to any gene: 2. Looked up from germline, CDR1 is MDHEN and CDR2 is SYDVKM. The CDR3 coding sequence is TGTGCCAGCAGTTACAGGGGTGATGGCTACACCTTC. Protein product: CASSYRGDGYTF.

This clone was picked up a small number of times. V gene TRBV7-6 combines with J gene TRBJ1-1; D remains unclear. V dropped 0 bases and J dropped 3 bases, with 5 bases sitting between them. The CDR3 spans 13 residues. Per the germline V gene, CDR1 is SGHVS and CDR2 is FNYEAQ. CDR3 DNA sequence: TGTGCCAGCAGCTTAGCATTCGACACTGAAGCTTTCTTT. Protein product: CASSLAFDTEAFF.

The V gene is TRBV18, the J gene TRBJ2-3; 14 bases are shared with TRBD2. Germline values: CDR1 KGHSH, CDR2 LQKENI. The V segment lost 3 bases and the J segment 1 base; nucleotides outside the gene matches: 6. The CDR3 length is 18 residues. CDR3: CASSPGLAGVRGTDTQYF. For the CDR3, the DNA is TGTGCCAGCTCACCGGGACTAGCGGGAGTGCGAGGCACAGATACGCAGTATTTT.

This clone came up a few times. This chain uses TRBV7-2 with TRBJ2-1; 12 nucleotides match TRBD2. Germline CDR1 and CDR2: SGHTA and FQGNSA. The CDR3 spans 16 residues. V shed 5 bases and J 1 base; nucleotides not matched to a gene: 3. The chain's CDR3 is CASSTTSGSSYNEQFF. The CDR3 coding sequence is TGTGCCAGCAGCACGACTAGCGGGAGTTCCTACAATGAGCAGTTCTTC.

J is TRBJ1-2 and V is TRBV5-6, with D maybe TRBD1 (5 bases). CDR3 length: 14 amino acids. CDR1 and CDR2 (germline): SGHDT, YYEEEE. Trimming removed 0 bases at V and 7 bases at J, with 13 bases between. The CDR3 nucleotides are TGTGCCAGCAGCTTGGTTGCCCAGGGAGGTGGCTACACCTTC. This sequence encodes CASSLVAQGGGYTF.

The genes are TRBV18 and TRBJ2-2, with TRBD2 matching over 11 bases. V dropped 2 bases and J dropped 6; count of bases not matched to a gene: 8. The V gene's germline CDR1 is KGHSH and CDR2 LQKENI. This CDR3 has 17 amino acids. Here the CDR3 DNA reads TGTGCCAGCTCACCAAGGCTACTAGCGGGAGAGGCCGGGGAGCTGTTTTTT. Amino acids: CASSPRLLAGEAGELFF.

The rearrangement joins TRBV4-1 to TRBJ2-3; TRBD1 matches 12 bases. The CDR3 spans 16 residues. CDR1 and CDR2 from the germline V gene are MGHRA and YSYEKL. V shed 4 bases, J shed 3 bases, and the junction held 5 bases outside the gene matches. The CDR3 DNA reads TGCGCCAGCAGCCGCGGGACAGGGGGCCGGACAGATACGCAGTATTTT. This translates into CASSRGTGGRTDTQYF.

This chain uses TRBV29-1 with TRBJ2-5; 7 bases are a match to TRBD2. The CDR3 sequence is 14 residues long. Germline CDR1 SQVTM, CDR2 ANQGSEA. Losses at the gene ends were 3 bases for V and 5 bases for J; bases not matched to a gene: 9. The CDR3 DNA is TGCAGCGTTGAGAAGAGGGAGGGCCCGGAGACCCAGTACTTC. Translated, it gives CSVEKREGPETQYF.

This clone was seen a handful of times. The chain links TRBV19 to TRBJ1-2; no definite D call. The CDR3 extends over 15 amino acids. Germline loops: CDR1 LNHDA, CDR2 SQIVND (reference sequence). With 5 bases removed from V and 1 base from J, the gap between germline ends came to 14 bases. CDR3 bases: TGTGCCAGTAGTCCAAACCCGGGAGTTAACTATGGCTACACCTTC. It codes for CASSPNPGVNYGYTF.

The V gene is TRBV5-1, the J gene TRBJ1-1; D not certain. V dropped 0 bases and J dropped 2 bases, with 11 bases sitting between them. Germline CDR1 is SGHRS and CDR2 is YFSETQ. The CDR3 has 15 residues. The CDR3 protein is CASSLEEGLNTEAFF. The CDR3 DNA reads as TGCGCCAGCAGCTTGGAGGAGGGTCTCAACACTGAAGCTTTCTTT.

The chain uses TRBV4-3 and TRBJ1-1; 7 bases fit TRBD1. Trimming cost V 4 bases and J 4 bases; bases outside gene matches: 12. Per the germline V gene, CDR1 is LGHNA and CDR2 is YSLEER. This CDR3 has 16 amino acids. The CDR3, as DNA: TGCGCCAGCAGCCTCGGACGGCGGACAGGAGGCACTGAAGCTTTCTTT. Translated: CASSLGRRTGGTEAFF.

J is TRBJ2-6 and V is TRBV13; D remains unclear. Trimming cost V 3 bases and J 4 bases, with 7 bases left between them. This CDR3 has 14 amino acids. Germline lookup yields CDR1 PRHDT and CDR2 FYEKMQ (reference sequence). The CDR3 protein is CASSFGKGANVLTF. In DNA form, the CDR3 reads TGTGCCAGCAGCTTCGGTAAGGGGGCCAACGTCCTGACTTTC.

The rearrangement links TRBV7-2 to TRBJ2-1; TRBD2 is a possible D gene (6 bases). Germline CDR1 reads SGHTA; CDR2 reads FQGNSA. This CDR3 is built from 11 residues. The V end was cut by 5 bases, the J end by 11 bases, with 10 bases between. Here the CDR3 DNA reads TGTGCCAGCAGCGTCCTAGCGCAGCAGTTCTTC. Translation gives CASSVLAQQFF.

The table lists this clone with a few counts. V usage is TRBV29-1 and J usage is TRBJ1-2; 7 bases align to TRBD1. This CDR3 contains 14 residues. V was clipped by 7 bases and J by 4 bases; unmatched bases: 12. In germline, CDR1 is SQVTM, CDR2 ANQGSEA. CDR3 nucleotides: TGCAGCGCAGAGCCCGGGACAGCTTCCTATGGCTACACCTTC. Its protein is CSAEPGTASYGYTF.

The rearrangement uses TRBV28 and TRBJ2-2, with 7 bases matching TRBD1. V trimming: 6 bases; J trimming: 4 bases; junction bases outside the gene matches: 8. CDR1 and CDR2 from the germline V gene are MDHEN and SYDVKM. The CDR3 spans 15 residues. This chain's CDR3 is CASRPGTAATGELFF. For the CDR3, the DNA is TGTGCCAGCAGGCCCGGGACAGCTGCCACCGGGGAGCTGTTTTTT.

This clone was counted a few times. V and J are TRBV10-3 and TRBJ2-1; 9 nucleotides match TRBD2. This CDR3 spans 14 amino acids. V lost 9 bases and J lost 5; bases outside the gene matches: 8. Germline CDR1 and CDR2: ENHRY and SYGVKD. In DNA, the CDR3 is TGTGCCATTTCACGACTAGCGGACAACAATGAGCAGTTCTTC. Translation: CAISRLADNNEQFF.

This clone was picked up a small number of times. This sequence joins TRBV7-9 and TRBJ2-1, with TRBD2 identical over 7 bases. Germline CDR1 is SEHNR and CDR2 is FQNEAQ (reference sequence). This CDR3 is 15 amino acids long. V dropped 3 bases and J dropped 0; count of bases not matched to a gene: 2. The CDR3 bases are TGTGCCAGCAGCTTGGGAGGGGCCTCCTACAATGAGCAGTTCTTC. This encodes CASSLGGASYNEQFF.

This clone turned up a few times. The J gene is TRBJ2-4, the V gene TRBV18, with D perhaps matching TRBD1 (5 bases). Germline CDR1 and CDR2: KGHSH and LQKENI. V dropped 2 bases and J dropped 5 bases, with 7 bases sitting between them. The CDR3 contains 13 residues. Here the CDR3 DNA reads TGTGCCAGCTCACCAAGCAGGGAAAACATTCAGTACTTC. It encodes CASSPSRENIQYF. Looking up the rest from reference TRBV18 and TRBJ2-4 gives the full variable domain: NAGVMQNPRHLVRRRGQEARLRCSPMKGHSHVYWYRQLPEEGLKFMVYLQKENIIDESGMPKERFSAEFPKEGPSILRIQQVVRGDSAAYFCASSPSRENIQYFGAGTRLSVL.

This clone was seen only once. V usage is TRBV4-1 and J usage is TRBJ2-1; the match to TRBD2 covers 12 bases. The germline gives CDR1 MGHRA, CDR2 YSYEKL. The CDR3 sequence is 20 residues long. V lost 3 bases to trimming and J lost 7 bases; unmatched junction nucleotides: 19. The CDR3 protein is CASSHKRPTPSGRGRNEQFF. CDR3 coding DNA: TGCGCCAGCAGCCACAAAAGGCCCACCCCTAGCGGGAGGGGGAGGAATGAGCAGTTCTTC.

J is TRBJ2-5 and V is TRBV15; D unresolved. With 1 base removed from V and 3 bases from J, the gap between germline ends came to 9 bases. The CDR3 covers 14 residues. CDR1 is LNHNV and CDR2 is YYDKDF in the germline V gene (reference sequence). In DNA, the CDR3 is TGTGCCACCAGCAGAGCACCAACGGAAGAGACCCAGTACTTC. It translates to CATSRAPTEETQYF.

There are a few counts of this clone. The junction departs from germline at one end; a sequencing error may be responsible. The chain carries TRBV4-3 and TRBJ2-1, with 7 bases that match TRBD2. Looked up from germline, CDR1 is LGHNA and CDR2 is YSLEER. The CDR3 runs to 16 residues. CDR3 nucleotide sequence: TGCGCCAGCAGCCAAGAACGCAGCGGGATGCACAATGAACAGTTCTTC. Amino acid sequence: CASSQERSGMHNEQFF.